These 26 T cell receptor beta chains were all obtained from the same sample, sequenced in a study of OX40 agonist ivuxolimab in advanced cancers. The table came from immunoSEQ multiplex PCR; TCRdb's copy has only in-frame clones and leaves some out. The table records fewer than 85,000 clones, 78% of them present only once. Material: CD4+ or CD8+ T cells sorted from blood, obtained in a trial of the OX40 agonist ivuxolimab. Receptors originate from an adult with an advanced solid tumor such as melanoma, head and neck, liver or kidney cancer.

The J gene is TRBJ2-7, the V gene TRBV20-1; D assignment may be TRBD1 or TRBD2 (5 bases each). V lost 2 bases and J lost 11, with 10 bases in between. Germline V gene data show CDR1 as DFQATT and CDR2 as SNEGSKA (reference sequence). The CDR3 is 10 amino acids. Here the CDR3 reads CSARPGTEYF. CDR3 in DNA: TGCAGTGCTAGACCGGGGACGGAGTACTTC.

This chain uses TRBV11-2 with TRBJ2-7; 8 bases line up with TRBD1. Germline CDR1 reads SGHAT; CDR2 reads FQNNGV. The V gene end was trimmed by 10 bases and the J gene end by 4 bases; junction bases not matched to a gene: 6. The CDR3 totals 12 residues. The CDR3 sequence: CATRGQGYEQYF. As DNA, the CDR3 is TGTGCCACCCGAGGACAGGGTTACGAGCAGTACTTC. Drawing the rest from reference TRBV11-2 and TRBJ2-7, the complete variable domain is EAGVAQSPRYKIIEKRQSVAFWCNPISGHATLYWYQQILGQGPKLLIQFQNNGVVDDSQLPKDRFSAERLKGVDSTLKIQPAKLEDSAVYLCATRGQGYEQYFGPGTRLTVT.

The chain recombines TRBV6-6 with TRBJ2-5; 7 bases match TRBD1. This CDR3 comprises 15 residues. The germline V gene has CDR1 MNHNY and CDR2 SVGAGI (reference sequence). V shed 7 bases and J 5 bases; nucleotides not matched to a gene: 13. CDR3: CASTSQLGGRETQYF. The CDR3 DNA reads TGTGCCAGCACCTCTCAGCTAGGGGGCAGGGAGACCCAGTACTTC.

The V gene is TRBV7-2, the J gene TRBJ2-7; D remains ambiguous. V was trimmed by 2 bases and J by 5 bases, leaving 19 bases between them. This CDR3 has 16 residues. The V gene's germline CDR1 is SGHTA and CDR2 FQGNSA. The CDR3 DNA is TGTGCCAGCAGCTTAAGCCGTGCGGTTACGGGCCACGAGCAGTACTTC. Its translation: CASSLSRAVTGHEQYF.

The chain combines TRBV7-8 with TRBJ2-1, with 9 bases fitting TRBD2. The V gene's germline CDR1 is SGHVS and CDR2 FQNEAQ. This CDR3 comprises 15 residues. The V gene end was trimmed by 5 bases and the J gene end by 2 bases; junction bases not matched to a gene: 4. CDR3 DNA: TGTGCCAGCAGCCCTGCGGGAGGGGCCTACAATGAGCAGTTCTTC. Its protein product is CASSPAGGAYNEQFF.

Points on this clone: The sample has other DNA sequences that encode this CDR3 too. This chain joins TRBV7-9 and TRBJ1-1; no clear D. The CDR3 loop spans 14 amino acids. The V gene lost 0 bases and the J gene lost 1 base, with 6 bases spanning the gap. The germline gives CDR1 SEHNR, CDR2 FQNEAQ (reference sequence). The CDR3 loop is CASSLARGNTEAFF. DNA of the CDR3: TGTGCCAGCAGCTTAGCACGGGGGAACACTGAAGCTTTCTTT.

V gene TRBV11-3 combines with J gene TRBJ1-6, with 7 bases fitting TRBD1. The CDR3 is made up of 15 amino acids. V dropped 1 base and J dropped 12; count of bases not matched to a gene: 9. Germline assignment: CDR1 SGHNT and CDR2 YENEEA. CDR3 protein: CASSLGSRQGKPLHF. Written as DNA, the CDR3 is TGTGCCAGCAGCTTAGGAAGTCGACAGGGTAAACCCCTCCACTTT.

The chain joins TRBV7-2 to TRBJ2-7; D not certain. CDR1 SGHTA and CDR2 FQGNSA come from the germline V gene. There are 13 residues in the CDR3. V lost 5 bases and J 2 bases, leaving 10 bases between the germline ends. This chain's CDR3 is CASSRVRPYEQYF. The DNA for the CDR3 is TGTGCCAGCAGCCGGGTCAGACCCTACGAGCAGTACTTC.

This chain connects TRBV15 to TRBJ2-7; D is unclear. The CDR3 extends over 13 amino acids. Trimming shortened V by 0 bases and J by 2 bases, and 5 bases separated the two germline ends. Germline V gene sequence: CDR1 LNHNV, CDR2 YYDKDF (reference sequence). The CDR3 sequence: CATSREVPYEQYF. In DNA, the CDR3 is TGTGCCACCAGCAGAGAAGTACCCTACGAGCAGTACTTC.

The rearrangement joins TRBV9 to TRBJ2-3, with unresolved D. CDR3 length: 13 residues. V lost 2 bases and J lost 0, with 4 bases in between. The germline CDR1 and CDR2 sequences are SGDLS and YYNGEE. CDR3 nucleotides: TGTGCCAGCAGCGTCACTAGCACAGATACGCAGTATTTT. It encodes CASSVTSTDTQYF.

This clone was picked up a small number of times. This chain joins TRBV9 and TRBJ2-2; D remains unclear. The V end was cut by 0 bases, the J end by 4 bases, with 4 bases between. Germline loops: CDR1 SGDLS, CDR2 YYNGEE. The CDR3 is 13 amino acids. The CDR3, as DNA: TGTGCCAGCAGCGTAGTCGGCACCGGGGAGCTGTTTTTT. Amino acid sequence: CASSVVGTGELFF.

The genes are TRBV10-3 and TRBJ2-1, with 8 nucleotides matching TRBD2. Per the germline V gene, CDR1 is ENHRY and CDR2 is SYGVKD. This CDR3 has 18 amino acids. Unmatched junction bases numbered 11, after V lost 0 bases and J lost 4 bases. CDR3 sequence: CAISESTSAGVGYNEQFF. The CDR3 region has the DNA TGTGCCATCAGTGAGTCGACATCAGCGGGAGTGGGATACAATGAGCAGTTCTTC.

This clone came up a few times. This chain links TRBV5-1 with TRBJ2-1; either TRBD1 or TRBD2 may fit D (5 bases each). Germline V gives CDR1 SGHRS, CDR2 YFSETQ. Trimming took 0 bases from V and 4 from J, leaving 14 bases between them. This CDR3 is built from 16 residues. This chain's CDR3 is CASSLEPGTFYNEQFF. Written as DNA, the CDR3 is TGCGCCAGCAGCTTGGAACCAGGGACCTTTTACAATGAGCAGTTCTTC.

CDR3 loop: CSVESGQGVYGYTF. The CDR3 nucleotides are TGCAGCGTTGAATCCGGACAGGGGGTCTATGGCTACACCTTC. The chain couples TRBV29-1 to TRBJ1-2; TRBD1 aligns across 10 bases. This CDR3 has 14 amino acids. Germline V gene data show CDR1 as SQVTM and CDR2 as ANQGSEA. V shed 2 bases, J shed 4 bases, and the junction held 4 bases outside the gene matches.

This chain links TRBV2 with TRBJ2-1; 11 bases agree with TRBD2. The CDR3 has 15 amino acids. Losses at the gene ends were 5 bases for V and 4 bases for J; bases not matched to a gene: 4. The germline CDR1 and CDR2 sequences are SNHLY and FYNNEI. CDR3 protein: CASSSGTSGYNEQFF. CDR3 nucleotides: TGTGCCAGCAGTTCCGGGACTAGCGGTTACAATGAGCAGTTCTTC.

The V call is TRBV6-5, the J call TRBJ1-2; 7 positions match TRBD1. The V and J ends lost 6 bases and 5 bases, in that order; junction bases with no gene match: 9. The CDR3 spans 14 residues. CDR1 is MNHEY, CDR2 SVGAGI, per germline. CDR3 bases: TGTGCCAGCAGGGGTCCGGGACAGAGATATGGCTACACCTTC. Its protein product is CASRGPGQRYGYTF.

This rearrangement joins TRBV7-9 to TRBJ1-1; TRBD1 is a possible D gene (6 bases). The ends were cut back, 2 bases at V and 7 bases at J, with 14 bases in the middle. The CDR3 extends over 14 amino acids. Germline V gives CDR1 SEHNR, CDR2 FQNEAQ (reference sequence). This CDR3 reads CASSLNRDRNEAFF. As DNA, the CDR3 is TGTGCCAGCAGCTTAAACAGGGATCGGAATGAAGCTTTCTTT.

This clone was seen once. The chain employs TRBV7-2 and TRBJ1-5, with 7 positions matching TRBD1. CDR3 length: 16 residues. The V segment lost 6 bases and the J segment 3 bases; nucleotides outside the gene matches: 11. CDR1 and CDR2 from the germline V gene are SGHTA and FQGNSA. The CDR3 DNA reads as TGTGCCAGCAGAGGGGACTCGGGACAGTACAATCAGCCCCAGCATTTT. Its translation is CASRGDSGQYNQPQHF.

CDR3: CAWRPHRDLGEQYF. Here the CDR3 DNA reads TGTGCCTGGAGGCCTCATCGGGACCTCGGGGAGCAGTACTTC. J is TRBJ2-7 and V is TRBV30; possibly TRBD1 or TRBD2 for D (5 bases each). Germline V CDR1 and CDR2: GTSNPN, SVGIG (reference sequence). Trimming pared 3 bases from V and 7 bases from J, leaving 19 bases between. The length of the CDR3 is 14 residues.

V and J are TRBV9 and TRBJ2-3; 8 nucleotides agree with TRBD2. The CDR3 has 15 residues. Per the germline V gene, CDR1 is SGDLS and CDR2 is YYNGEE. After removal of 0 bases from V and 5 bases from J, the junction contained 5 bases not matched to a gene. Here the CDR3 reads CASSVVGSGVDTQYF. The CDR3 DNA reads as TGTGCCAGCAGCGTAGTGGGTAGCGGGGTAGATACGCAGTATTTT.

The gene calls are TRBV5-4 and TRBJ2-3, with 8 positions matching TRBD2. CDR1 and CDR2 from the germline V gene are SGHNT and YYREEE (reference sequence). The CDR3 extends over 18 amino acids. After removal of 4 bases from V and 0 bases from J, the junction contained 13 bases not matched to a gene. The CDR3 loop is CASSHPSGPVSSTDTQYF. The CDR3 nucleotides are TGTGCCAGCAGCCACCCTAGCGGGCCGGTATCTAGCACAGATACGCAGTATTTT.

The chain uses TRBV11-2 and TRBJ2-5; TRBD1 matches 10 bases. The CDR3 consists of 14 residues. Germline V gene sequence: CDR1 SGHAT, CDR2 FQNNGV. V dropped 5 bases and J dropped 5; count of bases not matched to a gene: 5. As DNA, the CDR3 is TGTGCCAGCAGCCGGGACAGGGGCGGGGAGACCCAGTACTTC. This translates into CASSRDRGGETQYF.

The rearrangement links TRBV5-1 to TRBJ1-1, with D unclear. Germline CDR1 is SGHRS and CDR2 is YFSETQ. Trimming pared 0 bases from V and 0 bases from J, leaving 12 bases between. The CDR3 is made up of 16 amino acids. In DNA form, the CDR3 reads TGCGCCAGCAGCTTGGCCGGAATCCGGGTGAACACTGAAGCTTTCTTT. It codes for CASSLAGIRVNTEAFF.

This chain links TRBV5-1 with TRBJ1-1, with D unresolved. The CDR3 extends over 17 amino acids. V was pared by 0 bases and J by 1 base, with 16 bases between. CDR1 is SGHRS and CDR2 is YFSETQ in the germline V gene. The CDR3 reads CASSLEPRSTRNTEAFF. As DNA, the CDR3 is TGCGCCAGCAGCTTGGAACCCAGGTCGACGAGGAACACTGAAGCTTTCTTT.

The chain carries TRBV5-6 and TRBJ1-2; TRBD1 is a possible D gene (5 bases). V lost 6 bases to trimming and J lost 3 bases, with 24 bases between them. The CDR3 contains 17 residues. The germline gives CDR1 SGHDT, CDR2 YYEEEE. The CDR3 sequence is CASTDVGGVGDDYGYTF. The CDR3 region has the DNA TGTGCCAGCACCGACGTAGGCGGGGTAGGGGACGACTATGGCTACACCTTC.

The V gene is TRBV15, the J gene TRBJ2-1, with D perhaps matching TRBD1 (7 bases). V was trimmed by 0 bases and J by 8 bases, leaving 23 bases between them. This CDR3 has 18 residues. CDR1 is LNHNV and CDR2 is YYDKDF in the germline V gene (reference sequence). DNA for the CDR3: TGTGCCACCAGCAGAGATGGGGGGCCAGGGGGGCCTCTGGATGAGCAGTTCTTC. It encodes CATSRDGGPGGPLDEQFF.